The rows below give T cell receptor beta chains drawn from one sample of a study of cytomegalovirus exposure and HLA in healthy donors. Generated by immunoSEQ multiplex PCR, the TCRdb table keeps only in-frame clones and is missing some. This sample has some 120,000 clones; 70% to 80% occur once, and the top ten carry around 1.2%. Material for sequencing was PBMCs. These receptors were taken from a middle-aged man in good health and CMV-seronegative. Both conserved end residues are part of each CDR3. The D gene is left open where the match is weak. Only part of the rows carry a size: once, few, many, or a class if the clone is expanded.

v_gene	j_gene	abundance	d_gene	CDR3nt	CDR3aa
TRBV14	TRBJ2-7	NA	NA	TGTGCCAGCAGCCGACACTTTCAGACGGCGAACTCCTACGAGCAGTACTTC	CASSRHFQTANSYEQYF
TRBV2	TRBJ1-4	NA	TRBD1	TGTGCCAGCAGTGAAGGTGCGACAGGGGTCCCAGGGCTGTTTTTT	CASSEGATGVPGLFF
TRBV27	TRBJ1-2	NA	TRBD1	TGTGCCAGCAGTCCCCTCGGGACAGGGATCTCTAACTATGGCTACACCTTC	CASSPLGTGISNYGYTF
TRBV11-3	TRBJ2-1	NA	TRBD2	TGTGCCAGCAGCAAGTCTAGCGGGAGAGGGGTTGAGCAGTTCTTC	CASSKSSGRGVEQFF
TRBV9	TRBJ1-1	NA	NA	TGTGCCAGCAGCCGGGAGGTGAACACTGAAGCTTTCTTT	CASSREVNTEAFF
TRBV2	TRBJ2-7	NA	TRBD1	TGTGCCAGCGACAGGGGGCCGCAGAAGTACTTC	CASDRGPQKYF
TRBV28	TRBJ2-7	NA	TRBD2	TGTGCCAGCAGTTTCGACCTTAGCGGGCTCTCCTACGAGCAGTACTTC	CASSFDLSGLSYEQYF
TRBV15	TRBJ2-1	NA	TRBD2	TGTGTCACCAGCAGTCTATCCCGGCTAGCGGGACGTTCTCGGGGCAATGAGCAGTTCTTC	CVTSSLSRLAGRSRGNEQFF
TRBV28	TRBJ2-3	few	NA	TGTGCCAGCAGTTTTGGCAGGGTTGATACGCAGTATTTT	CASSFGRVDTQYF
TRBV11-3	TRBJ2-5	NA	TRBD2	TGTGCCAGCAGCGGCGGCGGGGGGTCGGAGACCCAGTACTTC	CASSGGGGSETQYF
TRBV29-1	TRBJ2-1	NA	TRBD2	TGCAGCGTGGCGACTAGCGGGGTCCCTACGTGGAATGAGCAGTTCTTC	CSVATSGVPTWNEQFF
TRBV28	TRBJ2-3	NA	NA	TGTGCCAGCAGGATAGCAGATACGCAGTATTTT	CASRIADTQYF
TRBV19	TRBJ2-3	few	TRBD2	TGTGCCAGTAGTATAGGACGGGGACTAGCGGGTGTGACTGGCACAGATACGCAGTATTTT	CASSIGRGLAGVTGTDTQYF
TRBV11-2	TRBJ2-5	NA	NA	TGTGCCAGCAGCTTAGACCTCCAAGAGACCCAGTACTTC	CASSLDLQETQYF
TRBV6-1	TRBJ2-5	NA	NA	TGTGCCAGCAGGATGGACCGCCCCGCGGGACAGTACTTC	CASRMDRPAGQYF
TRBV9	TRBJ2-3	NA	NA	TGTGCCAGCAGCGTAGGGACAGCTTACCCTACTAGCGCCCGTAGCACAGATACGCAGTATTTT	CASSVGTAYPTSARSTDTQYF
TRBV2	TRBJ2-1	NA	TRBD2	TGTGCCAGCACGGGGTCGGGCGGGAGTAGCTCCTACAATGAGCAGTTCTTC	CASTGSGGSSSYNEQFF
TRBV7-9	TRBJ2-7	NA	NA	TGTGCCAGCAGCCCACCGACTCCACAGGGACCTTACGTGGGGCAGTACTTC	CASSPPTPQGPYVGQYF
TRBV28	TRBJ2-7	NA	TRBD2	TGTGCCAGCAGTGCGTGGACTAGCGCTTACGAGCAGTACTTC	CASSAWTSAYEQYF
TRBV6-6	TRBJ1-3	NA	NA	TGTGCCAGCAGTGTAACTAGACGGAGCTCTGGAAACACCATATATTTT	CASSVTRRSSGNTIYF
TRBV27	TRBJ2-7	NA	NA	TGTGCCAGCAGACCCATGGGGGCTGATGAGCAGTACTTC	CASRPMGADEQYF
TRBV19	TRBJ2-2	NA	NA	TGTGCCACCCGGGACAGGCTTGGGAGGGGAAAGGCCGGGGAGCTGTTTTTT	CATRDRLGRGKAGELFF
TRBV11-2	TRBJ2-1	NA	NA	TGTGCCAGCAGCTTACGGAATGACAGATCCTACAATGAGCAGTTCTTC	CASSLRNDRSYNEQFF
TRBV6-1	TRBJ1-4	NA	TRBD1	TGTGCCAGCCAACTGGACAGGGGAGTGGTAAAACTGTTTTTT	CASQLDRGVVKLFF
TRBV25-1	TRBJ2-1	NA	TRBD2	TGTGCCAGCAGTCGGACTAGCGGGGTCTCCTACAATGAGCAGTTCTTC	CASSRTSGVSYNEQFF